Listed below are T cell receptor beta chains from one sample, sequenced in a study of cytomegalovirus exposure and HLA in healthy donors. Sequencing was performed with immunoSEQ multiplex PCR; in TCRdb, only in-frame clones are kept and a portion is missing. The sample contains roughly 100,000 clones, around three quarters of which appear only once. The sample was PBMCs. The receptors here all came from a man between 45 and 60 years old in good health and CMV-seropositive. CDR3s include the opening cysteine and the closing phenylalanine or tryptophan. Each record gives: J gene, D gene, clone size, V gene, CDR3 protein, CDR3 DNA. A D gene is named only where the DNA matches it firmly. Some rows mark clone size as missing; the rest say once, few, many or name a class of expanded clone.

>TRBJ2-3|-|-|TRBV7-3
CASSPSRTDTQYF
TGTGCCAGCAGCCCCAGCAGGACAGATACGCAGTATTTT
>TRBJ1-4|-|once|TRBV6-1
CASRRDDVVREKLFF
TGTGCCAGCAGGCGGGATGATGTAGTCAGGGAAAAACTGTTTTTT
>TRBJ2-7|-|-|TRBV4-1
CASSRPKGGGGGTYEQYF
TGCGCCAGCAGCCGCCCCAAGGGGGGGGGCGGAGGTACCTACGAGCAGTACTTC
>TRBJ1-2|-|-|TRBV5-6
CASIQRDASGGYTF
TGTGCCAGCATCCAGCGGGACGCGAGCGGTGGCTACACCTTC
>TRBJ2-5|TRBD2|-|TRBV4-1
CASSQDLGTSGGYQETQYF
TGCGCCAGCAGCCAAGATTTAGGAACTAGCGGGGGCTACCAAGAGACCCAGTACTTC
>TRBJ2-7|-|few|TRBV29-1
CSVYTGTSSYEQYF
TGCAGCGTCTACACCGGGACTTCATCCTACGAGCAGTACTTC
>TRBJ2-1|TRBD2|-|TRBV11-2
CASSPRRSGDEQFF
TGTGCCAGCAGCCCCAGGCGGAGCGGGGATGAGCAGTTCTTC
>TRBJ2-3|TRBD2|-|TRBV5-1
CASSSGLAGFADTQYF
TGCGCCAGCAGCTCCGGACTAGCGGGATTTGCAGATACGCAGTATTTT
>TRBJ2-3|TRBD1|-|TRBV10-1
CASRPGGSFASTDTQYF
TGCGCCAGCCGTCCAGGGGGCTCATTTGCTAGCACAGATACGCAGTATTTT
>TRBJ2-7|-|-|TRBV19
CASSTGSYEQYF
TGTGCCAGTAGTACGGGGAGCTACGAGCAGTACTTC
>TRBJ2-2|TRBD1|-|TRBV27
CASSFSGQVNTGELFF
TGTGCCAGCAGTTTCTCCGGACAGGTGAACACCGGGGAGCTGTTTTTT
>TRBJ1-2|-|-|TRBV15
CATSRVPTRGGYTF
TGTGCCACCAGCAGAGTCCCGACTAGGGGTGGCTACACCTTC
>TRBJ2-1|-|-|TRBV6-1
CASSWELESYNEQFF
TGTGCCAGCAGTTGGGAGTTGGAATCCTACAATGAGCAGTTCTTC
>TRBJ2-1|-|-|TRBV5-4
CASSASYNEQFF
TGTGCCAGCAGCGCCAGCTACAATGAGCAGTTCTTC
>TRBJ2-2|-|-|TRBV2
CASSRSNTGELFF
TGTGCCAGCAGCCGGTCGAACACCGGGGAGCTGTTTTTT
>TRBJ1-4|-|once|TRBV2
CASSRTFQGRQSNEKLFF
TGTGCCAGCAGTAGGACTTTCCAGGGGCGGCAGTCGAATGAAAAACTGTTTTTT
>TRBJ1-2|-|-|TRBV2
CASSTGLYGYTF
TGTGCCAGCAGTACAGGCCTTTATGGCTACACCTTC